This passage covers 9 T cell receptor beta chains from one sample sequenced in a study of CD8+ T cells in alopecia areata. Extraction and reverse transcription of RNA yielded cDNA as the sequencing template. TCRdb's table, derived via immunoSEQ multiplex PCR, lists solely in-frame clones and lacks some. The sample has under 350,000 clones, none seen only once. Cutaneous lymph nodes were pooled and cells sorted by CD4, CD8alpha, NKG2D, NKG2ACE and more. The material sequenced was CD4+ T cells sorted from a lymph node. Receptors originate from a C3H/HeJ mouse with alopecia areata. Mouse MHC haplotype: H2-k.

Comments on this clone: All gene names here are mouse names. Other DNA sequences in the same sample also yield this CDR3. The sequenced part of the CDR3 DNA is TGTGCCAGCAGCCAAGAAACTGGGGTTGCT. Encoded protein: CASSQETGVA. The complete CDR3 protein is CASSQETGVAEQFF. V gene TRBV5 combines with J gene TRBJ2-1, with 7 bases fitting TRBD2. The read ends 4 residues before the CDR3 terminus; that terminus is restored from the germline J gene. CDR1 is LGHNA and CDR2 is YNLKQL in the germline V gene (reference sequence). There are 14 residues in the CDR3. V lost 0 bases and J lost 6; bases outside the gene matches: 2.

A remark on this clone: Genes and germline are mouse. The sequenced fragment ends 4 residues before the CDR3 boundary, so the rest is inferred from the germline J gene. The J gene is TRBJ2-1, the V gene TRBV19; D ambiguous. The ends were cut back, 6 bases at V and 2 bases at J, with 9 bases in the middle. Germline CDR1 is FNHDT and CDR2 is SITEND (reference sequence). The CDR3 is 13 amino acids. The DNA read from the CDR3 is TGTGCCAGCACCCCGTCAGACTATGCT. Its protein product is CASTPSDYA. The entire CDR3 protein reads CASTPSDYAEQFF.

There are a few counts of this clone. Gene labels here are mouse ones. The read ends 4 residues early relative to the CDR3; the germline J gene fills the gap. This specimen includes other DNA sequences encoding the same CDR3. The J gene is TRBJ2-1, the V gene TRBV5; 8 positions match TRBD1. Trimming took 3 bases from V and 3 from J; bases not matched to a gene: 1. This CDR3 is built from 14 residues. The germline V gene encodes CDR1 LGHNA and CDR2 YNLKQL (reference sequence). CDR3 DNA (partial): TGTGCCAGCAGCCAGGACAGGGTCTATGCT. Translating gives CASSQDRVYA. The whole CDR3 reads CASSQDRVYAEQFF.

This clone was seen only a few times. The genes and germline here are from mouse. The read finishes 4 residues shy of the CDR3 end, and the germline J gene is used to complete it. Other nucleotide sequences from this sample produce the same CDR3. The chain employs TRBV19 and TRBJ2-7; 12 nucleotides align to TRBD2. The CDR3 runs to 13 residues. CDR1 and CDR2 from the germline V gene are FNHDT and SITEND (reference sequence). The sequenced CDR3 bases are TGTGCCAGCAGGGACTGGGGGGGATAT. Translating gives CASRDWGGY. The whole CDR3 protein is CASRDWGGYEQYF. Supplemented by reference TRBV19 and TRBJ2-7, the full variable domain reads GGIITQTPKFLIGQEGQKLTLKCQQNFNHDTMYWYRQDSGKGLRLIYYSITENDLQKGDLSEGYDASREKKSSFSLTVTSAQKNEMAVFLCASRDWGGYEQYFGPGTRLTVL.

Comment on this clone: Gene names and germline refer to mouse. Read coverage stops 4 residues before the CDR3 terminus; the germline J gene supplies the remainder. This chain joins TRBV13-3 and TRBJ2-3, with 10 bases lining up with TRBD2. Germline CDR1 and CDR2: NNHDY and SYVADS. This CDR3 has 17 residues. Trimming took 0 bases from V and 0 from J; bases not matched to a gene: 4. The part of the CDR3 DNA that was read is TGTGCCAGCAGTGATGGGACTGGGGGACGTAGTGCAGAA. Amino acid sequence: CASSDGTGGRSAE. The CDR3 reads in full as CASSDGTGGRSAETLYF.

As regards this clone: Gene names are mouse gene names. The CDR3 is cut off 4 residues early in the read; its end comes from the germline J gene. This chain joins TRBV13-1 and TRBJ2-3, with a tentative D call TRBD1 (5 bases). The V and J ends lost 1 base and 1 base respectively, with 10 bases between them. CDR3 length: 15 amino acids. Per germline, CDR1 NSHNY and CDR2 SYGAGN. The CDR3 is CASSDMRGGAETLYF. CDR3 DNA, as far as it was read: TGTGCCAGCAGTGATATGAGGGGAGGTGCAGAA.

This clone was observed a handful of times. Mouse germline and gene names are used. Coverage ceases 4 residues before the CDR3 finishes, and the germline J gene fills in the end. Other DNA sequences from this sample encode an identical CDR3 as well. The chain joins TRBV13-1 to TRBJ1-2, with 9 nucleotides matching TRBD1. Germline CDR1 and CDR2: NSHNY and SYGAGN. Unmatched junction bases numbered 2, after V lost 2 bases and J lost 0 bases. The CDR3 contains 15 residues. CDR3 amino acids: CASSERQGANSDYTF. CDR3 bases read: TGTGCCAGCAGTGAGAGACAGGGGGCAAACTCC.

This clone has more than one count but fewer than ten. Mouse gene names apply. The CDR3 end lies 4 residues beyond the end of the read and is filled in from the germline J gene. V is TRBV13-1 and J is TRBJ2-2, with 7 bases that match TRBD1. The CDR3 spans 15 residues. V was clipped by 4 bases and J by 4 bases; unmatched bases: 7. Per the germline V gene, CDR1 is NSHNY and CDR2 is SYGAGN. CDR3 amino acids: CASSPPAGGTGQLYF. The CDR3 bases that were read are TGTGCCAGCAGTCCCCCCGCAGGGGGCACCGGG.

This clone was seen a few times. Gene names and germline match the mouse. The sample holds other DNA sequences that translate to the same CDR3. CDR3 bases read: TGTGCCAGCAGCCAAGATCCAGGGACAAACTCC. It encodes CASSQDPGTNS. The whole CDR3 reads CASSQDPGTNSDYTF. The chain joins TRBV5 to TRBJ1-2; possibly TRBD1 for D (5 bases). The read ends 4 residues shy of where the CDR3 ends; the end is completed using the germline J gene. From germline, CDR1 is LGHNA and CDR2 YNLKQL (reference sequence). The CDR3 is 15 amino acids. The ends were cut back, 0 bases at V and 0 bases at J, with 8 bases in the middle.